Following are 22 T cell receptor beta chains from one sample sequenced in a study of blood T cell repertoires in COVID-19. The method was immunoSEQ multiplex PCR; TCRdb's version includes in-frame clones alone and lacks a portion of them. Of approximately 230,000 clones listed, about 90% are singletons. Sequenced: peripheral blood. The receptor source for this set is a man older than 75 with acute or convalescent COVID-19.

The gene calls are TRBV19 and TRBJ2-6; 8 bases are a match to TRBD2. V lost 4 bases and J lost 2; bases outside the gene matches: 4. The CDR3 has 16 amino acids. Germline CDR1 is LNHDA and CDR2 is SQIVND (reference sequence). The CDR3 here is CASSTLTSAGANVLTF. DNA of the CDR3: TGTGCCAGTAGTACCCTGACTAGCGCTGGGGCCAACGTCCTGACTTTC. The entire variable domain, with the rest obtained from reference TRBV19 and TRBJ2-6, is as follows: DGGITQSPKYLFRKEGQNVTLSCEQNLNHDAMYWYRQDPGQGLRLIYYSQIVNDFQKGDIAEGYSVSREKKESFPLTVTSAQKNPTAFYLCASSTLTSAGANVLTFGAGSRLTVL.

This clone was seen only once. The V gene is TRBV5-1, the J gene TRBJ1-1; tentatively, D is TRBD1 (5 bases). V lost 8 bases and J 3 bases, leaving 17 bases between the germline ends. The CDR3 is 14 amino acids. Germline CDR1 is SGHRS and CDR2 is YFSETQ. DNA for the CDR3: TGCGCCAGTTCCGTGGACATCCAGCACACTGAAGCTTTCTTT. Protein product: CASSVDIQHTEAFF.

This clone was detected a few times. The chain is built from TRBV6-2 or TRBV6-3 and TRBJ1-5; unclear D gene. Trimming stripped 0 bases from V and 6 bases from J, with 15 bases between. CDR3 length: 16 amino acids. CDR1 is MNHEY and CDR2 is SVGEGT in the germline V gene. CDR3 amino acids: CASSYSAGYQSQPQHF. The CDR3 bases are TGTGCCAGCAGTTACTCGGCCGGGTATCAAAGTCAGCCCCAGCATTTT.

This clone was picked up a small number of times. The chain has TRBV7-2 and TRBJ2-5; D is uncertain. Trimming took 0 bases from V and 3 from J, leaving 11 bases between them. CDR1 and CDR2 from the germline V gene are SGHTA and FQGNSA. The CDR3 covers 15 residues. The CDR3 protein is CASSLAIELEETQYF. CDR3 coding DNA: TGTGCCAGCAGCTTAGCGATAGAGCTGGAAGAGACCCAGTACTTC.

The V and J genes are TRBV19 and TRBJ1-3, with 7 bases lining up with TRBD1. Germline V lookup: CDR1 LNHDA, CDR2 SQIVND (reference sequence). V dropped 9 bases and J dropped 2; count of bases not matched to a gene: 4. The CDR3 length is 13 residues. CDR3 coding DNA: TGTGCCAGCCAAGGGACAGCTGGAAACACCATATATTTT. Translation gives CASQGTAGNTIYF. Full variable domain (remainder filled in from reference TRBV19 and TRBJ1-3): DGGITQSPKYLFRKEGQNVTLSCEQNLNHDAMYWYRQDPGQGLRLIYYSQIVNDFQKGDIAEGYSVSREKKESFPLTVTSAQKNPTAFYLCASQGTAGNTIYFGEGSWLTVV.

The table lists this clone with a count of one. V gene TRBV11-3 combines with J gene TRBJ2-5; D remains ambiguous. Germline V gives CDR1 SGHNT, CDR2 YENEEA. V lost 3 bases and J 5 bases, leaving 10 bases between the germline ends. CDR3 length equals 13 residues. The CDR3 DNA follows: TGTGCCAGCAGCTTTAGCCGTGGGGAGACCCAGTACTTC. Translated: CASSFSRGETQYF. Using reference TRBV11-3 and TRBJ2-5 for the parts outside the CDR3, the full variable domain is EAGVVQSPRYKIIEKKQPVAFWCNPISGHNTLYWYLQNLGQGPELLIRYENEEAVDDSQLPKDRFSAERLKGVDSTLKIQPAELGDSAVYLCASSFSRGETQYFGPGTRLLVL.

CDR3 DNA sequence: TGTGCCAGCAGCAATGGGGGACAGATGAACACTGAAGCTTTCTTT. It encodes CASSNGGQMNTEAFF. The rearrangement uses TRBV21-1 and TRBJ1-1; TRBD1, the table's D call, was not compared with the DNA. TRBV21-1 is a documented pseudogene. The CDR3 contains 15 residues.

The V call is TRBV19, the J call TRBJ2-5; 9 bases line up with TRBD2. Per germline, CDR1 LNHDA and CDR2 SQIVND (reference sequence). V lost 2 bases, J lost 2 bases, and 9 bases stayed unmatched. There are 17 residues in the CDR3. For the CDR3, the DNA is TGTGCCAGTAGTATAAATATAGCGGGAGTACAGCAAGAGACCCAGTACTTC. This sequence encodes CASSINIAGVQQETQYF.

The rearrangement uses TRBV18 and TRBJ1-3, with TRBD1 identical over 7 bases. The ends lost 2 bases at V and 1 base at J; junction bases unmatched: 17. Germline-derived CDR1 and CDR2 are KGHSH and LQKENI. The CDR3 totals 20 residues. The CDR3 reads CASSPSYPGRGTESGNTIYF. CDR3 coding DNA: TGTGCCAGCTCACCAAGCTACCCCGGAAGGGGGACAGAGTCTGGAAACACCATATATTTT.

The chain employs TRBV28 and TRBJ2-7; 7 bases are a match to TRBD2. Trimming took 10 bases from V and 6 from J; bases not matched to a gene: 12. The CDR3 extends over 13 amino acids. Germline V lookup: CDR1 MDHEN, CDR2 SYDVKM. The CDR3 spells CATTWGGRGEQYF. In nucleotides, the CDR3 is TGTGCCACCACGTGGGGGGGAAGGGGCGAGCAGTACTTC.

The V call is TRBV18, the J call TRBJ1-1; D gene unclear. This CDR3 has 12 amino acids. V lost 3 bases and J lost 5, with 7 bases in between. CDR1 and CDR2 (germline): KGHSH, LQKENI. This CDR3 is CASSPGRTEAFF. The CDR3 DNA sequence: TGTGCCAGCTCACCGGGCAGGACTGAAGCTTTCTTT.

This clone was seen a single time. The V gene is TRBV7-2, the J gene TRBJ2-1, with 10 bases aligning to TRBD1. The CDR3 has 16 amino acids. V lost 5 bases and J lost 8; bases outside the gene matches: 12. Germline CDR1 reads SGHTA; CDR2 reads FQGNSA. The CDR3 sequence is CASSKQTGGGGDEQFF. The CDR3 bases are TGTGCCAGCAGCAAGCAGACAGGGGGCGGTGGGGATGAGCAGTTCTTC. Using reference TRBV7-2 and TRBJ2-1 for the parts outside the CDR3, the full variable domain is GAGVSQSPSNKVTEKGKDVELRCDPISGHTALYWYRQSLGQGLEFLIYFQGNSAPDKSGLPSDRFSAERTGGSVSTLTIQRTQQEDSAVYLCASSKQTGGGGDEQFFGPGTRLTVL.

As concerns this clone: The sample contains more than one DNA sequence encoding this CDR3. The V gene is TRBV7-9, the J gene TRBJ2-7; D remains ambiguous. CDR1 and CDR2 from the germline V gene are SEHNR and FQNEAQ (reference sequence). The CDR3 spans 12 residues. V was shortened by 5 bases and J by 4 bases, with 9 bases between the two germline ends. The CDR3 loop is CASSPTGYEQYF. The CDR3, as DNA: TGTGCCAGCAGCCCGACTGGTTACGAGCAGTACTTC.

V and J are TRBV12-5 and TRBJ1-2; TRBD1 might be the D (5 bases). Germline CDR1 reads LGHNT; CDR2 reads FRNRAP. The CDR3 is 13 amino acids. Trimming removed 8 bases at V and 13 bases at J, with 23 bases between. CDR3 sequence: CASSLPRDSFFTF. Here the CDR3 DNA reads TGTGCTAGTTCTCTCCCCCGGGACTCTTTTTTCACCTTC.

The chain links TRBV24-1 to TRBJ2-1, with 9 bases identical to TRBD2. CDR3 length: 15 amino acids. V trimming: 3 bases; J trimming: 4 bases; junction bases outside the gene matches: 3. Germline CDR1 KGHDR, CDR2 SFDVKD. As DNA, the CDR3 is TGTGCCACCAGTGATATAACTAGCGGGTACAATGAGCAGTTCTTC. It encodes CATSDITSGYNEQFF.

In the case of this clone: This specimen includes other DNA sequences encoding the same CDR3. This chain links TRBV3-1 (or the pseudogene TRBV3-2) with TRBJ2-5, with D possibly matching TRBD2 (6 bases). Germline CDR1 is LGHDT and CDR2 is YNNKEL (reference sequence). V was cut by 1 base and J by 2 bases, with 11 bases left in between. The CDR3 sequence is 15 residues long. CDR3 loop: CASSQGTEGQETQYF. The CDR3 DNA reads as TGTGCCAGCAGCCAAGGCACGGAGGGGCAAGAGACCCAGTACTTC.

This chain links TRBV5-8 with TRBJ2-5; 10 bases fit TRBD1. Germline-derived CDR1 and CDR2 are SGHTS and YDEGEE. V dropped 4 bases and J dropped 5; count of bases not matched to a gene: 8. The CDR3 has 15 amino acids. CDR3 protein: CASSKGTGAEETQYF. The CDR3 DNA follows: TGTGCCAGCAGCAAGGGGACAGGGGCAGAGGAGACCCAGTACTTC. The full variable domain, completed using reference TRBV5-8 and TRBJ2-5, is EAGVTQSPTHLIKTRGQQATLRCSPISGHTSVYWYQQALGLGLQFLLWYDEGEERNRGNFPPRFSGRQFPNYSSELNVNALELEDSALYLCASSKGTGAEETQYFGPGTRLLVL.

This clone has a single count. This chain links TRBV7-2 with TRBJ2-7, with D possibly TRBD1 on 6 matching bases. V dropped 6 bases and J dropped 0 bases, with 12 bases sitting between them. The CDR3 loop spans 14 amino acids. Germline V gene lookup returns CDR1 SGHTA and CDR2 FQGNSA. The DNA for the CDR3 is TGTGCCAGCAGAGGACAGCCGAGCTCCTACGAGCAGTACTTC. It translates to CASRGQPSSYEQYF.

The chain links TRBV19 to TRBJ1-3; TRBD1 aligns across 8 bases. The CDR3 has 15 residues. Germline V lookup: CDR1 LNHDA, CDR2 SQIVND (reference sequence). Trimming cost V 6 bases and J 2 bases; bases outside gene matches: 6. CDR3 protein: CASSHRQGTGNTIYF. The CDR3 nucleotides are TGTGCCAGTAGCCATCGACAGGGGACTGGAAACACCATATATTTT.

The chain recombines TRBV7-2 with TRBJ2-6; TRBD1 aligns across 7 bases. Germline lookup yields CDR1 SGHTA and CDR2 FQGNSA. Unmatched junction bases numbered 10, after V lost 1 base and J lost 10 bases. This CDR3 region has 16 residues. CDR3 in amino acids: CASSLGISTGENVLTF. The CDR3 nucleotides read TGTGCCAGCAGCTTAGGGATCTCTACAGGGGAAAACGTCCTGACTTTC.

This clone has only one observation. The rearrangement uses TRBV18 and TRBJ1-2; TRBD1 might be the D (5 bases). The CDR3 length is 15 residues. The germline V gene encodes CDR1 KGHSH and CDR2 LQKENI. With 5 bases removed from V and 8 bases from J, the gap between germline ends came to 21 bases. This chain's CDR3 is CASSEAFGQGRGYTF. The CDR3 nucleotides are TGTGCCAGCTCAGAGGCTTTCGGGCAGGGAAGAGGCTACACCTTC.

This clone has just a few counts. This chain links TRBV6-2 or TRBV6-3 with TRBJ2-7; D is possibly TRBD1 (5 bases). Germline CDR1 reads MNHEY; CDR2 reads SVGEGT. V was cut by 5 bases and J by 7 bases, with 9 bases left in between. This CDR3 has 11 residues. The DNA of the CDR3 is TGTGCCAGCAGTCAATCAGGGGAGCAGTACTTC. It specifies CASSQSGEQYF.